This TCR beta chain was sequenced in a study of early T cells in non-severe SARS-CoV-2 infection. About the research overall: The authors sequenced bulk RNA from unsorted whole blood, leaving chains unpaired.

Whole-study findings and limits: Anti-spike CD8 responses were favored by VDJdb matching, which missed private and CD4 specificities.

Note on this clonotype: Its specificity is unknown.

Individual cDNA molecules received unique molecular identifiers. TCRdb reprocessed the 5' RACE reads via MiXCR and lists one record per CDR3 protein. Of roughly 56,000 distinct CDR3 sequences detected, less than 15% appear once; the ten largest clones hold roughly 3.9%. V dropped 1 base and J dropped 7 bases, with 15 bases sitting between them. This CDR3 has 14 amino acids. Germline assignment: CDR1 SGHNT and CDR2 YYREEE (reference sequence). The TCR originated in an adult who was a healthcare worker with PCR-confirmed SARS-CoV-2 infection or an uninfected control (not recorded which). This chain joins TRBV5-4 and TRBJ2-7; D not certain. Sample: whole blood, taken at baseline. The CDR3 DNA reads as TGTGCCAGCAGCTTGACACGTACTCAACGGGAGCAGTACTTC. Amino acid sequence: CASSLTRTQREQYF.